These 5 T cell receptor beta chains were all obtained from the same sample, sequenced in a study of cytomegalovirus exposure and HLA in healthy donors. It was with 60 Vbeta and 13 Jbeta primers that the PCR ran. Only in-frame clones appear in the TCRdb table, and some are missing; sequencing was by immunoSEQ multiplex PCR. This table has approximately 100,000 clones, around 79% appearing once. The sequenced sample consisted of PBMCs. All receptors derive from a woman in her forties in good health and CMV-seronegative.

The CDR3 bases are TGTGCCAGCAGCTTAGACGTACAGCCCCAGCATTTT. This translates into CASSLDVQPQHF. The gene calls are TRBV11-2 and TRBJ1-5; no clear D. V lost 0 bases to trimming and J lost 7 bases, with 4 bases between them. The CDR3 consists of 12 residues. Germline-derived CDR1 and CDR2 are SGHAT and FQNNGV.

The CDR3 coding sequence is TGTGCCAGCAGCTTAGCGGGGGTTGTAGATACGCAGTATTTT. Residues: CASSLAGVVDTQYF. This rearrangement joins TRBV11-2 to TRBJ2-3; TRBD2 might be the D (6 bases). CDR1 and CDR2 (germline): SGHAT, FQNNGV. The V end lost 1 base, the J end lost 5 bases, and 10 bases lay between the germline ends. The CDR3 spans 14 residues.

This clone was seen more than once but under ten times. This sequence joins TRBV21-1 and TRBJ1-2; the table's TRBD1 call for D was not verified on the DNA. TRBV21-1 has pseudogene status. CDR3 size: 14 residues. The CDR3 nucleotides read TGTGCCAGCAGGATCTACAGAAGTAGTAATGGCTACACCTTC. The encoded protein is CASRIYRSSNGYTF.

The V call is TRBV7-9, the J call TRBJ1-2, with TRBD1 identical over 9 bases. The CDR3 is 13 amino acids. The ends lost 2 bases at V and 8 bases at J; junction bases unmatched: 3. CDR1 is SEHNR, CDR2 FQNEAQ, per germline (reference sequence). CDR3 sequence (DNA): TGTGCCAGCAGCTTAAGGGACAGGGAAGGCTACACCTTC. This encodes CASSLRDREGYTF.

V and J are TRBV2 and TRBJ2-2; tentative D call: TRBD2 (6 bases). CDR3 length: 20 residues. Germline lookup yields CDR1 SNHLY and CDR2 FYNNEI. V was shortened by 4 bases and J by 5 bases, with 29 bases between the two germline ends. The CDR3 protein is CASSVYAQGGPQTITGELFF. CDR3 DNA sequence: TGTGCCAGCAGTGTTTATGCCCAGGGAGGTCCTCAAACTATTACCGGGGAGCTGTTTTTT.